This T cell receptor (beta chain) emerged from a study of T-cell memory formation after mild COVID-19. Notes on the study in general: Pre-infection memory harbored some responding clones, suggesting cross-reactive memory joined. From day 15 to 85, contracting clones were balanced between CD4 and CD8, whereas later expanders leaned toward CD4+. Still unconfirmed is whether the second-wave clones peaking on day 37 recognized SARS-CoV-2. Clones that contracted clustered mainly in CM and EM if CD4+ and in EMRA if CD8+.

In regard to this clonotype: Its antigen remains unknown.

Germline loops: CDR1 MGHRA, CDR2 YSYEKL. The V gene lost 6 bases and the J gene lost 6 bases, with 15 bases spanning the gap. The CDR3 runs 14 residues. MiXCR, run by TCRdb on the 5' RACE reads, gives a single entry per CDR3 protein. The sample yields some 440,000 distinct CDR3 sequences, around a quarter seen once. This sequence joins TRBV4-1 and TRBJ1-5; D not resolved. Material for sequencing was PBMCs or a T cell subset sorted from them (not recorded which). This sequence was found in an adult woman who had mild COVID-19 (a few samples of this study predate the infection). Cell type and time point are not known. The CDR3 protein is CASSDRTGVQPQHF. CDR3 DNA sequence: TGCGCCAGCAGTGATCGGACCGGGGTTCAGCCCCAGCATTTT.